The clone carrying this T cell receptor (beta chain) was detected many times. The data stem from a study of regulatory T cells in long-lasting Graves disease. Time point given: newly diagnosed GD, antithyroid drugs for less than 3 months. PBMC RNA served as the TCR library source. Building of the TCR beta libraries involved iRepertoire HTBI primers and Arm-PCR of CDR3 regions. TCRdb used MiXCR to reprocess the multiplex PCR reads, holding one entry per CDR3 protein. Here the sample spans about 620,000 distinct CDR3 sequences, roughly 15% being singletons. V was trimmed by 6 bases and J by 5 bases, leaving 13 bases between them. This CDR3 comprises 13 residues. Per germline, CDR1 SGHTA and CDR2 FQGNSA. The data also belong to a second study, concerning T cells in Graves' hyperthyroidism and ophthalmopathy. From that second work: HTBI primers were employed in a first-round RT-PCR of the TCR CDR3.

This sequence joins TRBV7-2 and TRBJ1-2, with a weak D call TRBD1 (6 bases). Sequenced material: peripheral blood mononuclear cells (PBMCs), taken at new diagnosis, from a patient treated with antithyroid drugs. This clonotype was sampled from a woman in her 30s with Graves disease. The CDR3, as DNA: TGTGCCAGCAGGATGTCAGGGGAATATGGCTACACCTTC. As protein: CASRMSGEYGYTF.